The T cell receptor (beta chain) described here comes from a study of T-cell memory formation after mild COVID-19. Study background: TCR clusters were mostly donor specific.

In TCRdb, the 5' RACE reads were re-called with MiXCR into one record per CDR3 protein. The sample has approximately 260,000 distinct CDR3 sequences; roughly 15% are singletons. Germline values: CDR1 KGHSH, CDR2 LQKENI. This CDR3 is 13 amino acids long. V shed 0 bases and J shed 10 bases, with 10 bases lying between them. Notes on the study in general: CD4/CD8 balance held among clones contracting day 15 to 85, and later expanders leaned CD4+.

Details on this clonotype: Its antigen is as yet unknown.

This receptor was taken from a man younger than 35 who had mild COVID-19 (a few samples of this study predate the infection). Cell type and time point are not known. What was sequenced was PBMCs or a T cell subset sorted from them (not recorded which). The V and J genes are TRBV18 and TRBJ2-1; D is undetermined. The CDR3 here is CASSPPVVIEQFF. CDR3 DNA: TGTGCCAGCTCACCACCGGTGGTAATCGAGCAGTTCTTC.